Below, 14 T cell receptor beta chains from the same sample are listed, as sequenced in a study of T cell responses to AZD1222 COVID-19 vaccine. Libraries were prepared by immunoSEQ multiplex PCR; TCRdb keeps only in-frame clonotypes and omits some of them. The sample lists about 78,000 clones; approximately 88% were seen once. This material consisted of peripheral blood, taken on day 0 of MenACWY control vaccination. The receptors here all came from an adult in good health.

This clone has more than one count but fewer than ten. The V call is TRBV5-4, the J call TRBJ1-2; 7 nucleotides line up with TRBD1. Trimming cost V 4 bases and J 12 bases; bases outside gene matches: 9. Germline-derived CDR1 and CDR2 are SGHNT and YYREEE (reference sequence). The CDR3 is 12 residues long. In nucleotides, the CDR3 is TGTGCCAGCAGCCCTGACAGGGTCGCGGACACCTTC. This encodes CASSPDRVADTF.

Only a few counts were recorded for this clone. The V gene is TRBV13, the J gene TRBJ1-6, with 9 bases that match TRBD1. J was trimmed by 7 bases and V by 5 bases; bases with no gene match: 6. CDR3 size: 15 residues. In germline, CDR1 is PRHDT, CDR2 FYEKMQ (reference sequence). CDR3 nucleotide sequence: TGTGCCAGCAGCCCAGGACAGGGGTGGAATTCACCCCTCCACTTT. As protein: CASSPGQGWNSPLHF.

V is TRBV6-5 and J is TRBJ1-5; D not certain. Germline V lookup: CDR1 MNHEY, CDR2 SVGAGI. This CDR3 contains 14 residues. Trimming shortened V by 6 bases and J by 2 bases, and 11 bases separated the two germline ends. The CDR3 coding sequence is TGTGCCAGCAGCCCCATCCCGGGCAATCAGCCCCAGCATTTT. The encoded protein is CASSPIPGNQPQHF.

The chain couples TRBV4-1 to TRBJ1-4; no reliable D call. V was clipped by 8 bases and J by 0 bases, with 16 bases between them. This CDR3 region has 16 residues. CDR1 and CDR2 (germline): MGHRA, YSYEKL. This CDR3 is CASGGLPTSTNEKLFF. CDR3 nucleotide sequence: TGCGCCAGCGGCGGGCTTCCCACCTCAACTAATGAAAAACTGTTTTTT.

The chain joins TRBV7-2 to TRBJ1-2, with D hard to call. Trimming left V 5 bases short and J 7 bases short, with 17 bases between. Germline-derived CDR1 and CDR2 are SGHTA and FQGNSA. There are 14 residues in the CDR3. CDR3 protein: CASSPTSSGFGYTF. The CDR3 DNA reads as TGTGCCAGCAGCCCCACTAGTTCGGGGTTTGGCTACACCTTC.

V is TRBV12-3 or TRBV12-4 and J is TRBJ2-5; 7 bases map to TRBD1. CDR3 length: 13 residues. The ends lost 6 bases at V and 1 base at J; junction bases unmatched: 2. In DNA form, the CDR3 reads TGTGCCAGCAGGACAGGGACCCAAGAGACCCAGTACTTC. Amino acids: CASRTGTQETQYF.

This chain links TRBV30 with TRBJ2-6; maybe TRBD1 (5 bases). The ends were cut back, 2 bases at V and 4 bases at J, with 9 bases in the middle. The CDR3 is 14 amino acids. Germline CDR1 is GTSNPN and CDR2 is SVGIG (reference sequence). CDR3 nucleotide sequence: TGTGCCTGGAGTAGGGGTGCCGGGGCCAACGTCCTGACTTTC. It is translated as CAWSRGAGANVLTF. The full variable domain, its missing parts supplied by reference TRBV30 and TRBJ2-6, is SQTIHQWPATLVQPVGSPLSLECTVEGTSNPNLYWYRQAAGRGLQLLFYSVGIGQISSEVPQNLSASRPQDRQFILSSKKLLLSDSGFYLCAWSRGAGANVLTFGAGSRLTVL.

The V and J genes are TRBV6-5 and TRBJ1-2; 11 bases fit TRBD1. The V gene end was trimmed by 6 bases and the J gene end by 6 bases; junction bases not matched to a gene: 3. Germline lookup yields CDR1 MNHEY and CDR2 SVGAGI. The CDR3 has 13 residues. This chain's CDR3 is CASRPGQGDGYTF. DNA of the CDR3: TGTGCCAGCAGGCCGGGACAGGGGGATGGCTACACCTTC.

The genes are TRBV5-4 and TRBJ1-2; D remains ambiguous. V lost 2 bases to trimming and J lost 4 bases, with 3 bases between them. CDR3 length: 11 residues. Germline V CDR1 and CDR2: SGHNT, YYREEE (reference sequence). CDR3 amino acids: CASSFGYGYTF. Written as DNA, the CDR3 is TGTGCCAGCAGCTTTGGCTATGGCTACACCTTC. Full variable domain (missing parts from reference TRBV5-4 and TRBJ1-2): ETGVTQSPTHLIKTRGQQVTLRCSSQSGHNTVSWYQQALGQGPQFIFQYYREEENGRGNFPPRFSGLQFPNYSSELNVNALELDDSALYLCASSFGYGYTFGSGTRLTVV.

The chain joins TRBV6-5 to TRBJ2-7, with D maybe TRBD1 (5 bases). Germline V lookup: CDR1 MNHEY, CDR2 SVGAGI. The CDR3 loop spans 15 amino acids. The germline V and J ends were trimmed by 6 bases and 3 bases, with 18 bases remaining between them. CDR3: CASRRVQGLVYEQYF. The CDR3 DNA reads TGTGCCAGCAGACGGGTTCAGGGTCTAGTCTACGAGCAGTACTTC.

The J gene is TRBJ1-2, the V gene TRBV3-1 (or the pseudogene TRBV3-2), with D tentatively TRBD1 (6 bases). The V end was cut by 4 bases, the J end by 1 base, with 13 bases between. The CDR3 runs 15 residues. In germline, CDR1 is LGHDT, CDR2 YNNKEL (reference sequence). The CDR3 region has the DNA TGTGCCAGCAGCCGAGTGGACAGCTATAACTATGGCTACACCTTC. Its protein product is CASSRVDSYNYGYTF.

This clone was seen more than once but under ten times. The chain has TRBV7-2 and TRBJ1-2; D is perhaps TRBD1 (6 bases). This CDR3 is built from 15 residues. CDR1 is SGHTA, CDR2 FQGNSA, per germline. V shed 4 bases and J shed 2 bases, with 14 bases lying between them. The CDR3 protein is CASSSGQTGNYGYTF. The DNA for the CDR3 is TGTGCCAGCAGCTCAGGACAGACTGGCAACTATGGCTACACCTTC.

The CDR3 DNA follows: TGTGCCAGCAGCCAAGGGGACTTTGTTAACACTGAAGCTTTCTTT. It encodes CASSQGDFVNTEAFF. The rearrangement uses TRBV14 and TRBJ1-1, with D perhaps matching TRBD1 (5 bases). CDR1 is SGHDN and CDR2 is FVKESK in the germline V gene. Trimming left V 1 base short and J 2 bases short, with 11 bases between. CDR3 length: 15 amino acids.

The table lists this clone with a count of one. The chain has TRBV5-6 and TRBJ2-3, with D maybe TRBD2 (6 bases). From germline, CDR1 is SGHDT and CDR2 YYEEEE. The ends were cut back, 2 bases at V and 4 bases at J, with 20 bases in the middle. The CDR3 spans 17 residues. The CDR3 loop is CASSLGGARVYADTQYF. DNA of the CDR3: TGTGCCAGCAGCTTAGGAGGGGCCCGAGTATATGCAGATACGCAGTATTTT. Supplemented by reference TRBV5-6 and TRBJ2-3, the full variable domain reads DAGVTQSPTHLIKTRGQQVTLRCSPKSGHDTVSWYQQALGQGPQFIFQYYEEEERQRGNFPDRFSGHQFPNYSSELNVNALLLGDSALYLCASSLGGARVYADTQYFGPGTRLTVL.